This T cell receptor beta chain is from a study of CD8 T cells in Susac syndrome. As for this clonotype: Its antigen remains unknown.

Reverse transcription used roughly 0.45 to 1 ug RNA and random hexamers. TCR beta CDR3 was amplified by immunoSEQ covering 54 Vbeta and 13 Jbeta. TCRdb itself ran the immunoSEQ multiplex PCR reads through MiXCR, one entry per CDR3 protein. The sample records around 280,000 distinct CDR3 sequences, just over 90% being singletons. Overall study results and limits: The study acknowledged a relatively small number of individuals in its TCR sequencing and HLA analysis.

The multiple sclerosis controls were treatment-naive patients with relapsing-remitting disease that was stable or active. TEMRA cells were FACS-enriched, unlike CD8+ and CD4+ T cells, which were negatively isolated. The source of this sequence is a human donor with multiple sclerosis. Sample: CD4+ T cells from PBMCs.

CDR3: CASKLPRGPEFF. The CDR3, as DNA: TGTGCCAGCAAACTTCCCAGGGGCCCCGAGTTCTTC. This chain links TRBV7-9 with TRBJ2-1, with a possible D match to TRBD1 (6 bases). There are 12 residues in the CDR3. Germline values: CDR1 SEHNR, CDR2 FQNEAQ (reference sequence). The V end was cut by 7 bases, the J end by 14 bases, with 18 bases between.